This T cell receptor beta chain comes out of a study of blood T cells in healthy people across ages. Study outcomes and limitations: Leaving the PBMCs unsorted stopped any conclusive comparison of naive versus antigen-experienced cells. Older age coincided with a roughly linear decline in TCR beta diversity per million T cells.

Trimming removed 5 bases from V and 8 bases from J, with 18 bases in between. The V gene's germline CDR1 is MNHNY and CDR2 SVGAGI (reference sequence). This CDR3 has 15 residues. Per sample, at least 6 micrograms of total RNA were extracted. With a J-beta primer mix and a sample-barcoded 5' primer, a second PCR ran about 6 to 11 cycles. MiXCR was run by TCRdb on the 5' RACE reads, yielding one entry per CDR3 protein. Counted here are 550,000 to 800,000 distinct CDR3 sequences, 32% occurring once; the ten biggest clones make up 15%. In its sample, this clonotype was seen a few times. Its matching antigen is unknown.

Material for sequencing was blood. The genes are TRBV6-6 and TRBJ1-4, with D tentatively TRBD1 (5 bases). The receptor was isolated from an elderly woman in good health. The CDR3 nucleotides are TGTGCCAGCAGTAACACAGGCGTGATAGGGGAAAAACTGTTTTTT. Encoded protein: CASSNTGVIGEKLFF.